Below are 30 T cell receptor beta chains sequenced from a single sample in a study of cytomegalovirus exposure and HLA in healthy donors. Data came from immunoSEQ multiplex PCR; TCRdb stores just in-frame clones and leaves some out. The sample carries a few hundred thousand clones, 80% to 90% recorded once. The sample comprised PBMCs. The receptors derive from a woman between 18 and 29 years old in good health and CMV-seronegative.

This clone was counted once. CDR3 sequence reads: CASSQRTGGITFF. DNA for the CDR3: TGTGCCAGCAGTCAAAGGACAGGGGGCATTACTTTCTTT. V usage is TRBV6-1 and J usage is TRBJ1-1, with TRBD1 identical over 11 bases. Germline assignment: CDR1 MNHNS and CDR2 SASEGT. Trimming took 5 bases from V and 12 from J; bases not matched to a gene: 8. The CDR3 has 13 amino acids.

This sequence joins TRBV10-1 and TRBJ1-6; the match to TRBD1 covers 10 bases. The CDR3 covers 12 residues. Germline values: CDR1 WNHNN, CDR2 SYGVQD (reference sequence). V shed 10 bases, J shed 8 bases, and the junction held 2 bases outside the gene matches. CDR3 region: CATGTGDSPLHF. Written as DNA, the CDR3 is TGCGCCACCGGGACAGGGGATTCACCCCTCCACTTT.

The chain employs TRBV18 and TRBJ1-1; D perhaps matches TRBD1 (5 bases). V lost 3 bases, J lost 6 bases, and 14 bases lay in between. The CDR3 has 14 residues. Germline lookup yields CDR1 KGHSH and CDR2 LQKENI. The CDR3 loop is CASSPITGTSEAFF. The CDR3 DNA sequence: TGTGCCAGCTCACCCATTACAGGCACATCTGAAGCTTTCTTT.

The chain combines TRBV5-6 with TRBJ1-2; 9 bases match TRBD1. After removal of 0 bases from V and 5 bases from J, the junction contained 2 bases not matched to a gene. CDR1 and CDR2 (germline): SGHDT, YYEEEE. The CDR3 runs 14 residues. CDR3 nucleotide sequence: TGTGCCAGCAGCTTGGGGACAGGGGAATATGGCTACACCTTC. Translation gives CASSLGTGEYGYTF. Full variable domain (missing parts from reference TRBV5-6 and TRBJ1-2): DAGVTQSPTHLIKTRGQQVTLRCSPKSGHDTVSWYQQALGQGPQFIFQYYEEEERQRGNFPDRFSGHQFPNYSSELNVNALLLGDSALYLCASSLGTGEYGYTFGSGTRLTVV.

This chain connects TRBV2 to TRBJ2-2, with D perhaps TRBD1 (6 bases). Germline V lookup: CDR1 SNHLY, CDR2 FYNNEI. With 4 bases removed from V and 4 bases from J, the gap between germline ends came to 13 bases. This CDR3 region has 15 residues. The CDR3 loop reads CASSGQVVFTGELFF. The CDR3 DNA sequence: TGTGCCAGCAGTGGACAGGTTGTATTCACCGGGGAGCTGTTTTTT.

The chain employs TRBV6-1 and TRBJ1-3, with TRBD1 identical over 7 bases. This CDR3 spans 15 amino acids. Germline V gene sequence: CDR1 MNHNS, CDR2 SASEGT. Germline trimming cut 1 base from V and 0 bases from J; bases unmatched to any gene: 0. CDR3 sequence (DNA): TGTGCCAGCAGTGAAGACAGGGGCTCTGGAAACACCATATATTTT. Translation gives CASSEDRGSGNTIYF.

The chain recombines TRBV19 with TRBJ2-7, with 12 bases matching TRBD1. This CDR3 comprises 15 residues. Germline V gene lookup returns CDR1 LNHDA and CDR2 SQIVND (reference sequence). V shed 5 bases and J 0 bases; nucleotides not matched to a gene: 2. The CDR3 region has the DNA TGTGCCAGTAGTGGGACAGGGGGCGCCTCCTACGAGCAGTACTTC. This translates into CASSGTGGASYEQYF.

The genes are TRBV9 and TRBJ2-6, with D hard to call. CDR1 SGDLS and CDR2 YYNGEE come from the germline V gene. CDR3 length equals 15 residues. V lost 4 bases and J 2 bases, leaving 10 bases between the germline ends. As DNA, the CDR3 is TGTGCCAGCAGCCCCGGGTCCGCTGGGGCCAACGTCCTGACTTTC. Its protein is CASSPGSAGANVLTF.

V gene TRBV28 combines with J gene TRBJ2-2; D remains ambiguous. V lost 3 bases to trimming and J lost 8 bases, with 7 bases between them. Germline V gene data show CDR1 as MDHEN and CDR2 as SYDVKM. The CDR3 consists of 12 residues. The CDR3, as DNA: TGTGCCAGCAGTTTGATCAGGGGGGAGCTGTTTTTT. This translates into CASSLIRGELFF.

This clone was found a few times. The CDR3 sequence: CASSLGRGRAFF. In nucleotides, the CDR3 is TGTGCCAGCAGTCTAGGACGGGGGAGGGCTTTCTTT. This sequence joins TRBV5-6 and TRBJ1-1; D is possibly TRBD1 (5 bases). V was trimmed by 5 bases and J by 11 bases, leaving 16 bases between them. Looked up from germline, CDR1 is SGHDT and CDR2 is YYEEEE. The CDR3 is 12 residues long.

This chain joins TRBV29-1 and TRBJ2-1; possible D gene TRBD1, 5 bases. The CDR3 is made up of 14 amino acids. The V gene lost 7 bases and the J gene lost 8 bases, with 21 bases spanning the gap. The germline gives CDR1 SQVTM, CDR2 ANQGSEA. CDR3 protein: CSAEAGPLGDEQFF. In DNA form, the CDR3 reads TGCAGCGCTGAGGCCGGGCCTTTAGGGGATGAGCAGTTCTTC.

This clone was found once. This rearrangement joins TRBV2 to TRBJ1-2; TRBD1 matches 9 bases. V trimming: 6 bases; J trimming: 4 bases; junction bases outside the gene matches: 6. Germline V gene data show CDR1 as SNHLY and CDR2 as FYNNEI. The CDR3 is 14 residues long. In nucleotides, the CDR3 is TGTGCCAGCAGGGGGGGACAGGGCGGCTATGGCTACACCTTC. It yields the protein CASRGGQGGYGYTF.

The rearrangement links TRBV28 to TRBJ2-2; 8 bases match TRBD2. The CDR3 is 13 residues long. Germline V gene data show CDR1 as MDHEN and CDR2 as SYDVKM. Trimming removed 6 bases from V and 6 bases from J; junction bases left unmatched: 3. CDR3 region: CASSRGLAGELFF. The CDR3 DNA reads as TGTGCCAGCAGCCGGGGACTAGCCGGGGAGCTGTTTTTT. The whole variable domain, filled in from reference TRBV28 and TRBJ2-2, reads DVKVTQSSRYLVKRTGEKVFLECVQDMDHENMFWYRQDPGLGLRLIYFSYDVKMKEKGDIPEGYSVSREKKERFSLILESASTNQTSMYLCASSRGLAGELFFGEGSRLTVL.

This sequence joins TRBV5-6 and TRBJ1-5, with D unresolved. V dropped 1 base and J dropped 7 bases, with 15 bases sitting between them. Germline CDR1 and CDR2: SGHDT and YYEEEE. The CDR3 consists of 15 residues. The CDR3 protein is CASSLRPGSVQPQHF. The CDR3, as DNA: TGTGCCAGCAGCTTGCGTCCAGGCTCGGTGCAGCCCCAGCATTTT.

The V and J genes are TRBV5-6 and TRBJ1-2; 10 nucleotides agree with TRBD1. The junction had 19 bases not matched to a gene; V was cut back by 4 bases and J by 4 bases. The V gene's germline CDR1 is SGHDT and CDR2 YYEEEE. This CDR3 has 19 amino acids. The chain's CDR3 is CASSPGHGTGETVSYGYTF. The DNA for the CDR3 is TGTGCCAGCAGCCCGGGCCACGGGACAGGGGAGACAGTTAGCTATGGCTACACCTTC.

CDR3 coding DNA: TGTGCCAGCACCTTAAGCGGAAGCTCCTACAATGAGCAGTTCTTC. Protein: CASTLSGSSYNEQFF. This sequence joins TRBV2 and TRBJ2-1, with D possibly being TRBD2 (5 bases). The CDR3 consists of 15 residues. CDR1 and CDR2 from the germline V gene are SNHLY and FYNNEI. V dropped 7 bases and J dropped 0 bases, with 13 bases sitting between them. The full variable domain, its missing parts supplied by reference TRBV2 and TRBJ2-1, is EPEVTQTPSHQVTQMGQEVILRCVPISNHLYFYWYRQILGQKVEFLVSFYNNEISEKSEIFDDQFSVERPDGSNFTLKIRSTKLEDSAMYFCASTLSGSSYNEQFFGPGTRLTVL.

CDR3 bases: TGTGCCTGGCTAAGGATACATTGGCCAGGGAGGGCTGAAGCTTTCTTT. This sequence encodes CAWLRIHWPGRAEAFF. The rearrangement links TRBV30 to TRBJ1-1; maybe TRBD1 (5 bases). Germline V lookup: CDR1 GTSNPN, CDR2 SVGIG (reference sequence). The CDR3 has 16 residues. Trimming left V 5 bases short and J 6 bases short, with 25 bases between.

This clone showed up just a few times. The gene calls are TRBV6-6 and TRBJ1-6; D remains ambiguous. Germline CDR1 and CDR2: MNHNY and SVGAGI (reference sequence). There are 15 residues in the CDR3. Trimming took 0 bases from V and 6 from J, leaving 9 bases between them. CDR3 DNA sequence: TGTGCCAGCAGTTACTCCGGCGGGCCTAATTCACCCCTCCACTTT. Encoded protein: CASSYSGGPNSPLHF.

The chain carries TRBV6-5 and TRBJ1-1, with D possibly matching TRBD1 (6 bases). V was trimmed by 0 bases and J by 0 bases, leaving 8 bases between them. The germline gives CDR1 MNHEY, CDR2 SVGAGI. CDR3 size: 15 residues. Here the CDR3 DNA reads TGTGCCAGCAGTTACTCGACAGGAATGAACACTGAAGCTTTCTTT. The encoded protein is CASSYSTGMNTEAFF.

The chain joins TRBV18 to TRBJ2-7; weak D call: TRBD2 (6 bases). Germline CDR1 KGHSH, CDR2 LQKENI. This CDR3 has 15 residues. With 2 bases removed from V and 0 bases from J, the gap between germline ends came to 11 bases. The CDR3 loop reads CASSPSGRDSYEQYF. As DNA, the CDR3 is TGTGCCAGCTCACCATCTGGGCGGGACTCCTACGAGCAGTACTTC.

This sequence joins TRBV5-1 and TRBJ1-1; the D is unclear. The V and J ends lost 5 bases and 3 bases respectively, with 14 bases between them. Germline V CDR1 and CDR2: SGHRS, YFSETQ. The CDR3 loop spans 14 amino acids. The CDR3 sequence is CASRGGVWDTEAFF. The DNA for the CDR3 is TGCGCCAGCAGGGGCGGGGTTTGGGACACTGAAGCTTTCTTT.

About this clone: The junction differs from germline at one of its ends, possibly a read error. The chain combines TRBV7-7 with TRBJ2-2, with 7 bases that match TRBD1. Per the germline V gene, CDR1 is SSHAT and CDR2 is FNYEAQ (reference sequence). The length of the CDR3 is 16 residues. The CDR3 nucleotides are TGTGCTAGCAGCCTCGTAATGGGACAGAGGACCGGGGAGCTGTTTTTT. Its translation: CASSLVMGQRTGELFF. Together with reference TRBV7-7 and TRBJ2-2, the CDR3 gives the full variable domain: GAGVSQSPRYKVTKRGQDVTLRCDPISSHATLYWYQQALGQGPEFLTYFNYEAQPDKSGLPSDRFSAERPEGSISTLTIQRTEQRDSAMYRCASSLVMGQRTGELFFGEGSRLTVL.

The CDR3 spells CSVEGDSSYEQYF. The DNA of the CDR3 is TGCAGCGTTGAGGGTGACAGCTCCTACGAGCAGTACTTC. The chain combines TRBV29-1 with TRBJ2-7; TRBD1 might be the D (5 bases). V lost 3 bases and J 0 bases, leaving 9 bases between the germline ends. Germline CDR1 and CDR2: SQVTM and ANQGSEA. The CDR3 has 13 amino acids.

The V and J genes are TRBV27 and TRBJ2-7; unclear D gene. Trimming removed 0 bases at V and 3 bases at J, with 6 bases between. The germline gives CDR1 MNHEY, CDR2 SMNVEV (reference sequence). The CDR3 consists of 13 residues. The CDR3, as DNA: TGTGCCAGCAGTTTATCCTTCCTCTACGAGCAGTACTTC. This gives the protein CASSLSFLYEQYF.

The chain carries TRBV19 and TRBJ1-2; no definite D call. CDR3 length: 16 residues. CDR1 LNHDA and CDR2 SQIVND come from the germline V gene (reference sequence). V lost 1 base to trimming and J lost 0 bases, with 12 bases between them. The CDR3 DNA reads TGTGCCAGTAGTATAGGGGGAGGGTACGCTAACTATGGCTACACCTTC. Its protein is CASSIGGGYANYGYTF. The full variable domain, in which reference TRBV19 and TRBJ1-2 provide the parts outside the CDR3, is DGGITQSPKYLFRKEGQNVTLSCEQNLNHDAMYWYRQDPGQGLRLIYYSQIVNDFQKGDIAEGYSVSREKKESFPLTVTSAQKNPTAFYLCASSIGGGYANYGYTFGSGTRLTVV.

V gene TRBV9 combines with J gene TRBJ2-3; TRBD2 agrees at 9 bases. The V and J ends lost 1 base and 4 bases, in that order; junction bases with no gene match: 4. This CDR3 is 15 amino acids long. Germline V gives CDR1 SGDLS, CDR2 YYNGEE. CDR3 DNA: TGTGCCAGCAGCGTAATAGCGGGAGTCTCAGATACGCAGTATTTT. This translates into CASSVIAGVSDTQYF.

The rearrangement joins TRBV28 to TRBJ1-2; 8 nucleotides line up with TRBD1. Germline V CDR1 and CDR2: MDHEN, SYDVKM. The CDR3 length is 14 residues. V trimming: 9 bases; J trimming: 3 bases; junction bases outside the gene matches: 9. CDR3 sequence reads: CASDQGALHYGYTF. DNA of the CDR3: TGTGCCAGTGACCAGGGGGCGCTTCACTATGGCTACACCTTC.

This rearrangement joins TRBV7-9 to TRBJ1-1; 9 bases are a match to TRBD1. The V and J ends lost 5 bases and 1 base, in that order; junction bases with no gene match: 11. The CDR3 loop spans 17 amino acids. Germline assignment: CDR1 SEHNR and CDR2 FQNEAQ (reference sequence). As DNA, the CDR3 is TGTGCCAGCAGCCCCACTCGAGGGGACAGGGAGAACACTGAAGCTTTCTTT. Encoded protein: CASSPTRGDRENTEAFF.

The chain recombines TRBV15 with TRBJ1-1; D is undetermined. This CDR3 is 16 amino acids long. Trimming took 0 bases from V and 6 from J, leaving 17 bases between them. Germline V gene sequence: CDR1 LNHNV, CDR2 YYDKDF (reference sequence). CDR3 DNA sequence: TGTGCCACCAGCAGAGATACCTACATCGGGGTACCTGAAGCTTTCTTT. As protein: CATSRDTYIGVPEAFF.

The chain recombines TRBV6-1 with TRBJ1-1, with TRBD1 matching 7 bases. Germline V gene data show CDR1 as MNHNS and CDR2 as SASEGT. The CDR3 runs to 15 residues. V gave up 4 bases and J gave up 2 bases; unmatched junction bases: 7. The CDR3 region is CASSALGTANTEAFF. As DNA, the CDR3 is TGTGCCAGCAGTGCGCTTGGGACAGCTAACACTGAAGCTTTCTTT.